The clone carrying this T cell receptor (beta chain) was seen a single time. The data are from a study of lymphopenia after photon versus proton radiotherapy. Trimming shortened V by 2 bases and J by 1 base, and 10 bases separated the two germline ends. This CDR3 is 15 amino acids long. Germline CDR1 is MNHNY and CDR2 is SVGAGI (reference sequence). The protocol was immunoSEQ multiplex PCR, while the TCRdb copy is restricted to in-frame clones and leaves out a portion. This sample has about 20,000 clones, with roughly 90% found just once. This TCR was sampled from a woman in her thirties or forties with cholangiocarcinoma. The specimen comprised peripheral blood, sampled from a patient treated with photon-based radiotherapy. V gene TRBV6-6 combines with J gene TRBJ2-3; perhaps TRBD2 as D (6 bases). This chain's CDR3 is CASSYVGGGTDTQYF. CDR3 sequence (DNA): TGTGCCAGCAGTTACGTCGGGGGTGGCACAGATACGCAGTATTTT.